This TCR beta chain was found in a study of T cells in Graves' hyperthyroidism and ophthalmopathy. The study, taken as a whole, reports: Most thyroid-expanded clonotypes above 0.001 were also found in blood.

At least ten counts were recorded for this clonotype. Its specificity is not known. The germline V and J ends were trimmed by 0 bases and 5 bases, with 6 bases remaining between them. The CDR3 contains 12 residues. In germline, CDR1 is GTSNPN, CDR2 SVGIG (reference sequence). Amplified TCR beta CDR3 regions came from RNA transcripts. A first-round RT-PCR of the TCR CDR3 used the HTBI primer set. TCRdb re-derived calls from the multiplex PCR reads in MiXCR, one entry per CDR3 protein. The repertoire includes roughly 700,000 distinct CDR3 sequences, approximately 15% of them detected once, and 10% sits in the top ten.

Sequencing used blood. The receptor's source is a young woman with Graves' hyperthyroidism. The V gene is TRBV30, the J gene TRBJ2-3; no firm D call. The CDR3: CAWSVEQDTQYF. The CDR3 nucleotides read TGTGCCTGGAGTGTAGAACAAGATACGCAGTATTTT.